This T cell receptor (beta chain) was recorded in a study of blood T cell repertoires in COVID-19. Clones were read by immunoSEQ multiplex PCR, and TCRdb kept only the in-frame ones, dropping some. The table includes 250,000 or so clones, 88% detected once. V lost 1 base and J 2 bases, leaving 9 bases between the germline ends. The germline V gene has CDR1 SGHTA and CDR2 FQGTGA. The CDR3 is made up of 15 amino acids. This receptor was identified in a middle-aged woman who had been exposed to COVID-19. The material sequenced was PBMCs or T cells enriched from blood (not recorded which). The J gene is TRBJ2-1, the V gene TRBV7-3; TRBD2 might be the D (5 bases). This CDR3 is CASSLILAAYNEQFF. For the CDR3, the DNA is TGTGCCAGCAGCTTAATTCTAGCTGCCTACAATGAGCAGTTCTTC.